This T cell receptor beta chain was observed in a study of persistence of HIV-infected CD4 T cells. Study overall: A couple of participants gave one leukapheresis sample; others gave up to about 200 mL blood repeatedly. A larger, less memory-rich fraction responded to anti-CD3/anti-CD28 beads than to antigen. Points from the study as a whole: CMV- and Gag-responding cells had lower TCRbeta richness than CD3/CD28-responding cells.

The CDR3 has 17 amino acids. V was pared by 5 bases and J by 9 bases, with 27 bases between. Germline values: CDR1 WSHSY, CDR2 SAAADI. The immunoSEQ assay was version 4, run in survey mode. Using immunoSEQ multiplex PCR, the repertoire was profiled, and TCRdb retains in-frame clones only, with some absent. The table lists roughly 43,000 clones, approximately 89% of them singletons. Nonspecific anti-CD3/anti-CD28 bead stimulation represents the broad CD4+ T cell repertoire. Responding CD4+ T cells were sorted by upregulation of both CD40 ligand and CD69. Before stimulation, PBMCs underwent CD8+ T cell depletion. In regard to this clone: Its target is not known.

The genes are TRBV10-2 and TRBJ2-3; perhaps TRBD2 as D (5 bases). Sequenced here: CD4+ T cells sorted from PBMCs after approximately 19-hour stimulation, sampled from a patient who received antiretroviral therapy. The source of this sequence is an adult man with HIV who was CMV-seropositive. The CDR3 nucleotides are TGCGCCAGCAGTCCCTGGGGAGACCCTATTTGGAAGTTAACGCAGTATTTT. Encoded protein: CASSPWGDPIWKLTQYF.